This T cell receptor (beta chain) was sequenced for a study of cytomegalovirus exposure and HLA in healthy donors. The PCR used 60 Vbeta and 13 Jbeta primers. TCRdb's table, derived via immunoSEQ multiplex PCR, lists solely in-frame clones and lacks some. Among around 95,000 clones, roughly 70% were seen once, and the ten largest hold 1.5% to 2%. With V trimmed by 5 bases and J by 11 bases, 19 bases remained unmatched. The germline CDR1 and CDR2 sequences are SGHRS and YFSETQ. The CDR3 runs to 16 residues. Sequenced sample: PBMCs. The rearrangement joins TRBV5-1 to TRBJ2-5; 9 bases are a match to TRBD2. The TCR originated in a male donor in good health and CMV-seronegative. CDR3 nucleotides: TGCGCCAGCAGTACATTCGGCGGGGGGGGCAATGGAGAGCAGTACTTC. Encoded protein: CASSTFGGGGNGEQYF.